This TCR beta chain was captured in a study of CD8 T cells in Susac syndrome. When the RNA was reverse transcribed, random hexamers were used with an input of about 0.5 to 1 ug. The authors amplified TCR beta CDR3 across 54 Vbeta and 13 Jbeta using immunoSEQ multiplex PCR. Each CDR3 protein gets one entry after TCRdb re-called the immunoSEQ multiplex PCR reads with MiXCR. This sample has fewer than 350,000 distinct CDR3 sequences, with around 85% found just once. The patients who served as multiple sclerosis controls were treatment-naive and had stable or active relapsing-remitting disease that fulfilled the revised McDonald criteria. The sequence derives from a human donor with multiple sclerosis. Sequencing was carried out using CD8+ T cells from PBMCs.

For the CDR3, the DNA is TGTGCCAGCAGTCCCGTAGGGCTCAGCAATCAGCCCCAGCATTTT. It codes for CASSPVGLSNQPQHF. The chain has TRBV28 and TRBJ1-5; no firm D call. The CDR3 has 15 amino acids. The ends were cut back, 5 bases at V and 1 base at J, with 12 bases in the middle. Per germline, CDR1 MDHEN and CDR2 SYDVKM.